One sample yielded the 9 T cell receptor beta chains listed below, sequenced in a study of radiation and T cells in renal cell carcinoma. Described treatment: 15 Gy SBRT to primary tumor, nephrectomy 4 weeks later. Sequencing used immunoSEQ multiplex PCR; TCRdb keeps in-frame clones, though not all of them. The sample records roughly 4,900 clones, 50% to 65% being singletons. Here the sequenced sample was tumor tissue, taken from a patient whose treatment included radiotherapy and nephrectomy. These receptors originate from a man between 60 and 75 years old with renal cell carcinoma.

The chain links TRBV18 to TRBJ1-1; D is unresolved. In germline, CDR1 is KGHSH, CDR2 LQKENI. V lost 6 bases and J lost 1, with 24 bases in between. The CDR3 runs 18 residues. For the CDR3, the DNA is TGTGCCAGCTCTATGGGAGCATCCTCTAATAAAGGGAACACTGAAGCTTTCTTT. It yields the protein CASSMGASSNKGNTEAFF. The variable domain in full, with the rest retrieved from reference TRBV18 and TRBJ1-1, is NAGVMQNPRHLVRRRGQEARLRCSPMKGHSHVYWYRQLPEEGLKFMVYLQKENIIDESGMPKERFSAEFPKEGPSILRIQQVVRGDSAAYFCASSMGASSNKGNTEAFFGQGTRLTVV.

This chain links TRBV5-1 with TRBJ1-3; D is unresolved. The CDR3 extends over 14 amino acids. V was cut by 4 bases and J by 2 bases, with 10 bases left in between. In germline, CDR1 is SGHRS, CDR2 YFSETQ. Here the CDR3 reads CASSPDPAGNTIYF. The CDR3 nucleotides are TGCGCCAGCAGCCCGGACCCGGCTGGAAACACCATATATTTT.

CDR3 loop: CASSLGTGGLNEQFF. CDR3 in DNA: TGTGCCAGCAGCTTAGGCACTGGGGGTCTTAATGAGCAGTTCTTC. The rearrangement uses TRBV7-6 and TRBJ2-1, with D perhaps matching TRBD1 or TRBD2 (5 bases each). The V gene's germline CDR1 is SGHVS and CDR2 FNYEAQ. V lost 1 base to trimming and J lost 7 bases, with 14 bases between them. The CDR3 is 15 amino acids.

The chain couples TRBV7-8 to TRBJ2-7; TRBD1 or TRBD2 may be the D gene (5 bases each). Germline V gene lookup returns CDR1 SGHVS and CDR2 FQNEAQ. V gave up 4 bases and J gave up 3 bases, with 19 bases separating them. The CDR3 extends over 16 amino acids. CDR3 region: CASSSIGARTYYEQYF. The DNA of the CDR3 is TGTGCCAGCAGCTCCATAGGGGCGAGGACTTACTACGAGCAGTACTTC.

This chain uses TRBV18 with TRBJ2-7; D uncertain. V was clipped by 2 bases and J by 3 bases, with 14 bases between them. Germline lookup yields CDR1 KGHSH and CDR2 LQKENI. The CDR3 contains 15 residues. CDR3 nucleotide sequence: TGTGCCAGCTCACCATCCACCCTAGGCGGCTACGAGCAGTACTTC. Translation: CASSPSTLGGYEQYF.

The rearrangement joins TRBV10-3 to TRBJ2-3; possibly TRBD2 for D (6 bases). Germline V gives CDR1 ENHRY, CDR2 SYGVKD. V was trimmed by 4 bases and J by 2 bases, leaving 10 bases between them. The CDR3 sequence is 14 residues long. The CDR3 loop is CAISVGLYTDTQYF. The CDR3 bases are TGTGCCATCAGTGTGGGACTCTACACAGATACGCAGTATTTT.

V and J are TRBV14 and TRBJ1-1; D is undetermined. The CDR3 has 14 amino acids. The V end was cut by 1 base, the J end by 5 bases, with 11 bases between. Looked up from germline, CDR1 is SGHDN and CDR2 is FVKESK. The CDR3 sequence: CASSQGESQTEAFF. As DNA, the CDR3 is TGTGCCAGCAGCCAAGGTGAAAGTCAGACTGAAGCTTTCTTT.

As regards this clone: Other DNA variants within this sample encode the same CDR3. The rearrangement links TRBV5-1 to TRBJ1-1; D is unresolved. CDR1 is SGHRS, CDR2 YFSETQ, per germline. V dropped 0 bases and J dropped 0 bases, with 9 bases sitting between them. CDR3 length: 15 amino acids. The CDR3 sequence: CASSLGHGVNTEAFF. DNA of the CDR3: TGCGCCAGCAGCTTGGGACATGGGGTGAACACTGAAGCTTTCTTT. Supplemented by reference TRBV5-1 and TRBJ1-1, the full variable domain reads KAGVTQTPRYLIKTRGQQVTLSCSPISGHRSVSWYQQTPGQGLQFLFEYFSETQRNKGNFPGRFSGRQFSNSRSEMNVSTLELGDSALYLCASSLGHGVNTEAFFGQGTRLTVV.

This clone is medium-sized (0.01 to 0.1%) by share. The chain couples TRBV9 to TRBJ2-1, with D maybe TRBD1 (5 bases). The V end lost 0 bases, the J end lost 10 bases, and 11 bases lay between the germline ends. This CDR3 comprises 13 residues. From germline, CDR1 is SGDLS and CDR2 YYNGEE. As DNA, the CDR3 is TGTGCCAGCAGCGTAGACAGGTCCTACGAGCAGTTCTTC. As protein: CASSVDRSYEQFF.